This record covers a single T cell receptor (beta chain). The sample originates from a study of blood T cell repertoires in COVID-19. The overall study: Samples came from the United States, Italy and Spain, spanning acute and convalescent COVID-19. T cells, B-cell-depleted T cells, or PBMCs supplied cDNA or gDNA.

The authors' processing: Estimation of nucleated cell counts relied on the amplification of reference gene primers. TCRdb's copy holds only in-frame clones and misses some; the assay was immunoSEQ multiplex PCR. From that table come the V and J calls and clone size; the DNA was used to work out D and trimming. This repertoire shows 300,000 or so clones, 85% to 90% found once; its top ten account for about 1.6%. The CDR3 has 17 residues. Germline loops: CDR1 MNHEY, CDR2 SVGEGT. Trimming took 2 bases from V and 5 from J, leaving 18 bases between them. Sequenced sample: peripheral blood. This sequence was found in a woman between 35 and 50 years old who had recovered from COVID-19. This chain uses TRBV6-2 or TRBV6-3 with TRBJ2-2; D may be TRBD1 (5 bases). The CDR3 spells CASSYPRSRVLTGELFF. CDR3 nucleotides: TGTGCCAGCAGTTACCCAAGATCCAGGGTGTTGACCGGGGAGCTGTTTTTT.